These T cell receptor beta chains were read from a single sample in a study of metastatic and nonmetastatic thyroid tumors. TCRdb re-analyzed the PCR reads using MiXCR. The table has over 65,000 clones, 9.5% to 15% seen once; the top ten hold roughly 9.6%. The sample taken for sequencing was tumor tissue. The receptors come from a female donor with papillary thyroid cancer or a benign thyroid nodule (not recorded which). Some clones in this sample may be carry-over from other donors' samples. Both conserved end residues are part of each CDR3. The order of the fields is V gene, J gene, clone size, D gene, CDR3 DNA, CDR3 protein. D genes are given only for firm matches. The size of a clone is reported for some rows only, either as once, few or many, or as a class for expanded clones.

TRBV19	TRBJ2-1	many	.	TGTGCCAGTAGTATCTCGTACAATGAGCAGTTCTTC	CASSISYNEQFF
TRBV10-3	TRBJ1-3	many	TRBD1	TGTGCCATCAGGAGGGACAGAGGACTTAACACCATATATTTT	CAIRRDRGLNTIYF
TRBV12-3/TRBV12-4	TRBJ2-3	many	TRBD2	TGTGCCAGCAGTAGGACTAGCGGGAGGGCCGGGGCAGATACGCAGTATTTT	CASSRTSGRAGADTQYF
TRBV19	TRBJ1-5	many	.	TGTGCCAGTAGTATGTTGTATCAGCCCCAGCATTTT	CASSMLYQPQHF
TRBV3-1	TRBJ1-2	many	TRBD1	TGTGCCAGCAGCCAGCGCGGACCGGACAGGGTCGGCGGCTACACCTTC	CASSQRGPDRVGGYTF
TRBV19	TRBJ1-6	many	TRBD1	TGTGCCAGTAGTATATCCGCCGGACAGGGTATTTCACCCCTCCACTTT	CASSISAGQGISPLHF
TRBV6-1	TRBJ2-7	few	.	TGTGCCAGCATATCGGGTAACGAGCAGTACTTC	CASISGNEQYF
TRBV20-1	TRBJ2-3	many	.	TGCAGTGCTGGCCCTGTGCGCACAGATACGCAGTATTTT	CSAGPVRTDTQYF
TRBV27	TRBJ2-7	.	.	TGTGCCAGCATCCCCTCTGTGCTGGAAACCTACGAGCAGTACTTC	CASIPSVLETYEQYF
TRBV11-2	TRBJ2-5	many	.	TGTGCCAGCAGCCCGCAGGGGGAGACCCAGTACTTC	CASSPQGETQYF
TRBV28	TRBJ2-7	many	TRBD2	TGTGCCAGCAGTCCACTAGCGCTCTACGAGCAGTACTTC	CASSPLALYEQYF
TRBV24-1	TRBJ2-7	many	TRBD1	TGTGCCACCAGTGATCCCGGGGGGGACAGGGGTTACGAGCAGTACTTC	CATSDPGGDRGYEQYF
TRBV5-6	TRBJ2-1	many	TRBD2	TGTGCCAGCACCGCAGGGTGGGTAGCGGGAGTGGGTTACAATGAGCAGTTCTTC	CASTAGWVAGVGYNEQFF
TRBV24-1	TRBJ2-3	many	.	TGTGCCACCAGTGAGTCCTGGGGGGTCACAGATACGCAGTATTTT	CATSESWGVTDTQYF
TRBV28	TRBJ2-7	many	TRBD1	TGTGCCAGCAGTTGGGGGACAGGGGGCCTGATCTACGAGCAGTACTTC	CASSWGTGGLIYEQYF
TRBV18	TRBJ1-2	many	.	TGTGCCAGCTCACCAATACAGGGTCAGGCGGGTCGCTATGGCTACACCTTC	CASSPIQGQAGRYGYTF
TRBV11-2	TRBJ2-7	hyperexpanded	TRBD1	TGTGCCAGCAAACCAGGGGGCGCCGCCCCATACGAGCAGTACTTC	CASKPGGAAPYEQYF
TRBV5-6	TRBJ2-3	few	TRBD2	TGTGCCAGCAGCTCCCAACTATGGGCGGGGGGAACAGATACGCAGTATTTT	CASSSQLWAGGTDTQYF
TRBV6-2/TRBV6-3	TRBJ1-1	.	.	TGTGCCAGCAGGCACCAGCGGGGGACGGGACACCTTCCGAACACTGAAGCTTTCTTT	CASRHQRGTGHLPNTEAFF
TRBV28	TRBJ1-1	many	.	TGTGCCAGCAGTCTCCCCGGGCAGGGAGCTACTGAAGCTTTCTTT	CASSLPGQGATEAFF
TRBV28	TRBJ2-7	many	TRBD1	TGTGCCAGCAGTTTATACAGGGGGAGCTCCTACGAGCAGTACTTC	CASSLYRGSSYEQYF
TRBV20-1	TRBJ2-5	many	TRBD2	TGCAGTGCGCCCCCCGGGACTAGCGGGATTGAGACCCAGTACTTC	CSAPPGTSGIETQYF
TRBV4-1	TRBJ2-3	.	TRBD1	TGCGCCAGCAGCCAATTGGGACAGACTTATAGCACAGATACGCAGTATTTT	CASSQLGQTYSTDTQYF
TRBV11-3	TRBJ2-7	many	.	TGTGCCAGCAGCCCATTAGGGGCGGGATCCTACGAGCAGTACTTC	CASSPLGAGSYEQYF
TRBV20-1	TRBJ2-1	many	.	TGCAGTGCTACTACCTCCGGGGAAGGCTGGGGGTTCTTC	CSATTSGEGWGFF
TRBV4-1	TRBJ1-2	many	.	TGCGCCAGCAGCCAAGGGGCAGGGGTCTCCTATGGCTACACCTTC	CASSQGAGVSYGYTF
TRBV28	TRBJ2-5	many	.	TGTGCCAGCAGTTTATTAGGACACCAAGAGACCCAGTACTTC	CASSLLGHQETQYF
TRBV9	TRBJ1-5	many	.	TGTGCCAGCAGCGTAGACAGGTTATCCCCGCCCCAGCATTTT	CASSVDRLSPPQHF
TRBV11-2	TRBJ2-7	many	.	TGTGCCAGCAGCCTTGGGTTGTTGGGGGGGCGCTTGTACGAGCAGTACTTC	CASSLGLLGGRLYEQYF
TRBV20-1	TRBJ2-7	many	.	TGCAGTGCCTCGTCCAGCTCAGCCTACGAGCAGTACTTC	CSASSSSAYEQYF
TRBV7-7	TRBJ1-3	many	.	TGTGCTAGCAGCCTCCAACAACGGGGGGCTGGAGGAAACACCATATATTTT	CASSLQQRGAGGNTIYF
TRBV24-1	TRBJ2-1	few	.	TGTGCCACCAGTGATTTGGGAGACGATCACAATGAGCAGTTCTTC	CATSDLGDDHNEQFF
TRBV18	TRBJ1-2	many	.	TGTGCCAGCTCCGCCCTGATAGGTGGCTACACCTTC	CASSALIGGYTF
TRBV27	TRBJ1-6	many	.	TGTGCCAGCAAAGGCAGGGGCGTCTCTCCCCTCCACTTT	CASKGRGVSPLHF
TRBV29-1	TRBJ1-1	few	.	TGCAGCGTTGACGGAGCAGGTATAGAAGCTTTCTTT	CSVDGAGIEAFF
TRBV7-2	TRBJ2-2	once	.	TGTGCCAGCAGCTTAGCCCCAGGTTGGATCGTCCTTTCCACCGGGGAGCTGTTTTTT	CASSLAPGWIVLSTGELFF
TRBV5-1	TRBJ2-2	.	.	TGCGCCAGCAGCCCGATAGGTACAGGCTCGGACACCGGGGAGCTGTTTTTT	CASSPIGTGSDTGELFF
TRBV2	TRBJ2-5	many	.	TGTGCCAGCAGTGTTGGTGGGAGTGGGGAGACCCAGTACTTC	CASSVGGSGETQYF
TRBV28	TRBJ1-3	.	TRBD1	TGTGCCAGCAGTCTGCGTCCTGGACAGGGCTCTGGAAACACCATATATTTT	CASSLRPGQGSGNTIYF
TRBV9	TRBJ2-5	.	.	TGTGCCAGCAGCGTAGACCTATCGGGGACCCAGTACTTC	CASSVDLSGTQYF
TRBV7-2	TRBJ2-5	.	TRBD2	TGCGCCAGCAGCTTCGCCGGGACTAGCGGGAGGCGGGAGACCCAGTACTTC	CASSFAGTSGRRETQYF
TRBV11-2	TRBJ1-4	many	.	TGTGCCAGCAGCTTCGGGGAGGGGCGAAAACTGTTTTTT	CASSFGEGRKLFF
TRBV14	TRBJ2-5	many	TRBD1	TGTGCCAGCAGCCCCAGGGGGCCCCAAGAGACCCAGTACTTC	CASSPRGPQETQYF
TRBV2	TRBJ2-1	many	TRBD2	TGTGCCATCACGACTAGCGGTACCTACAATGAGCAGTTCTTC	CAITTSGTYNEQFF
TRBV24-1	TRBJ2-3	many	TRBD2	TGTGCCACCAGTGACGTCCAGCGGGGCGGGGTCACAGATACGCAGTATTTT	CATSDVQRGGVTDTQYF
TRBV11-2	TRBJ2-5	many	TRBD1	TGTGCCAGCACATCTACAGGGGGAGAGACCCAGTACTTC	CASTSTGGETQYF
TRBV6-2/TRBV6-3	TRBJ1-1	many	.	TGTGCCAGCAGTTACTCTGAGGGGTCGGGTACTGAAGCTTTCTTT	CASSYSEGSGTEAFF
TRBV4-1	TRBJ2-1	many	TRBD2	TGCGCCAGCAGCCAGGCACCCGGGACTAGCGGTAACAATGAGCAGTTCTTC	CASSQAPGTSGNNEQFF
TRBV7-6	TRBJ2-3	many	TRBD2	TGTGCCAGCAGGTCGACTAGCGGGATCACAGATACGCAGTATTTT	CASRSTSGITDTQYF
TRBV19	TRBJ2-2	many	TRBD2	TGTGCCAGTAGTTATTGGGAGGGGTCCACCGGGGAGCTGTTTTTT	CASSYWEGSTGELFF
TRBV24-1	TRBJ2-3	many	.	TGTGCCACCAGTGATTTGGGGGATACGCAGTATTTT	CATSDLGDTQYF
TRBV4-2	TRBJ2-3	.	.	TGTGCCAGCAGCCACGCAGCCGGGACCGACACAGATACGCAGTATTTT	CASSHAAGTDTDTQYF
TRBV20-1	TRBJ2-3	.	.	TGCAGTGCTCCAATACTAGCTGGAGGGCCGGGGGATACGCAGTATTTT	CSAPILAGGPGDTQYF
TRBV2	TRBJ2-3	many	.	TGTGCCAGCAGTGAACAGGGAGGCTCCTACTTCACAGATACGCAGTATTTT	CASSEQGGSYFTDTQYF
TRBV13	TRBJ2-5	many	.	TGTGCCAGCAGCAACCGGCGCGGGCCTATAGAGACCCAGTACTTC	CASSNRRGPIETQYF
TRBV10-1	TRBJ2-2	many	TRBD1	TGCGCCAGCAGTGGTGGGACAGGAAGAGGCGCCGGGGAGCTGTTTTTT	CASSGGTGRGAGELFF
TRBV16	TRBJ2-3	many	TRBD2	TGTGCCAGCAGCCTCTTCGGAAGTAGCGGGACTAGCACAGATACGCAGTATTTT	CASSLFGSSGTSTDTQYF
TRBV6-1	TRBJ1-3	many	.	TGTGCCAGCAGTGCACAGGGACGTACAGACACCATATATTTT	CASSAQGRTDTIYF
TRBV12-3/TRBV12-4	TRBJ2-7	many	TRBD1	TGTGCCAGCAGTCTACAGGGGTTGTACGAGCAGTACTTC	CASSLQGLYEQYF
TRBV6-1	TRBJ1-2	many	TRBD1	TGTGCCAGCACATCACCTCGGGGACAGGGGGAATATGGCTACACCTTC	CASTSPRGQGEYGYTF